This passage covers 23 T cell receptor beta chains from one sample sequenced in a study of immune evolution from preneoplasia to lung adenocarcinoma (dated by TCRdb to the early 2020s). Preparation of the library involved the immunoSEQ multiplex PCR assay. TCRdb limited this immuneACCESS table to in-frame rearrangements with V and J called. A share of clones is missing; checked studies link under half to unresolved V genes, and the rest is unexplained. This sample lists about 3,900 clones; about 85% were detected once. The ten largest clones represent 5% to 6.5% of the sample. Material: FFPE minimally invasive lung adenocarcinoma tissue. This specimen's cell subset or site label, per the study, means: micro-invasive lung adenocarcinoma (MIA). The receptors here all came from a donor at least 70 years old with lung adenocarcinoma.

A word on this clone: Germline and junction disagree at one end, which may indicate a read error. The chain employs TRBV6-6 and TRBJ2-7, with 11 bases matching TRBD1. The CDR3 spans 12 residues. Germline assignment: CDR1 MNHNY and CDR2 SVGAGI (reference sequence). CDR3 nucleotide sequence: TGTGCCAGCAGCAGGGACAGGGGGGATCCGGCGTTC. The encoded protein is CASSRDRGDPAF.

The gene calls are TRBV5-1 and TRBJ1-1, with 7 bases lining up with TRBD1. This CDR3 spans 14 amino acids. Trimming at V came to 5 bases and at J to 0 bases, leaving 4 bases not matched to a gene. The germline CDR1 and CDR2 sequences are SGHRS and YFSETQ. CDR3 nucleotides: TGCGCCAGCAGTTACGGGACAGTGAACACTGAAGCTTTCTTT. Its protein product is CASSYGTVNTEAFF. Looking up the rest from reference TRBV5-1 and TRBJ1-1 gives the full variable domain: KAGVTQTPRYLIKTRGQQVTLSCSPISGHRSVSWYQQTPGQGLQFLFEYFSETQRNKGNFPGRFSGRQFSNSRSEMNVSTLELGDSALYLCASSYGTVNTEAFFGQGTRLTVV.

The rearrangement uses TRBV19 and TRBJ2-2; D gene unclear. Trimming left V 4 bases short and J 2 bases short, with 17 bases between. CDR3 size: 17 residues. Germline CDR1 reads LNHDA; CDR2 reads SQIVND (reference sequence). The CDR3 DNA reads TGTGCCAGTAGTACCCAAGACCCTTCCCCTAACACCGGGGAGCTGTTTTTT. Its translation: CASSTQDPSPNTGELFF. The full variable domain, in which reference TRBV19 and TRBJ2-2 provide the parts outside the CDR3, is DGGITQSPKYLFRKEGQNVTLSCEQNLNHDAMYWYRQDPGQGLRLIYYSQIVNDFQKGDIAEGYSVSREKKESFPLTVTSAQKNPTAFYLCASSTQDPSPNTGELFFGEGSRLTVL.

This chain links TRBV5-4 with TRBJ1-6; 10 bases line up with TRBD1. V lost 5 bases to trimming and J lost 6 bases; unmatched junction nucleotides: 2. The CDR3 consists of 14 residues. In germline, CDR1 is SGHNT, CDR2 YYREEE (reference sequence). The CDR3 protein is CASRWDRGNSPLHF. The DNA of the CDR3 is TGTGCCAGCAGATGGGACAGGGGTAATTCACCCCTCCACTTT.

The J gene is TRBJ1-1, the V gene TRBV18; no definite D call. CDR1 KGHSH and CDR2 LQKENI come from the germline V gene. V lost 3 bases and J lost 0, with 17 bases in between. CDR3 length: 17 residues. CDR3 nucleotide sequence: TGTGCCAGCTCACCCACGTGGCCTCCTTCAATGAACACTGAAGCTTTCTTT. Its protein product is CASSPTWPPSMNTEAFF.

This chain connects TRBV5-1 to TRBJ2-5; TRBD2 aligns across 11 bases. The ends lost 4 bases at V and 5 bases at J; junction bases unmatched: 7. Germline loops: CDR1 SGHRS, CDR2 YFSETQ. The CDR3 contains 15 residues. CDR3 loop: CASSILAGVGETQYF. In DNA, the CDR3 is TGCGCCAGCAGCATACTAGCGGGAGTAGGGGAGACCCAGTACTTC.

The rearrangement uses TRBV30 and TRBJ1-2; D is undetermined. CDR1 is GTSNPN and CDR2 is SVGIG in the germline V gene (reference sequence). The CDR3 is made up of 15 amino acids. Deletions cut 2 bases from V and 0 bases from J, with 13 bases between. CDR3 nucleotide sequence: TGTGCCTGGAGTCCACAGACAAGTCCTAACTATGGCTACACCTTC. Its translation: CAWSPQTSPNYGYTF.

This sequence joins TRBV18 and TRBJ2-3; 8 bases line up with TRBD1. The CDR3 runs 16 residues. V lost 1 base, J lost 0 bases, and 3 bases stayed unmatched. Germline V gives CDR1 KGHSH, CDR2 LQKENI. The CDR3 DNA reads TGTGCCAGCTCACCACGGACAGGGTCCAGCACAGATACGCAGTATTTT. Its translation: CASSPRTGSSTDTQYF.

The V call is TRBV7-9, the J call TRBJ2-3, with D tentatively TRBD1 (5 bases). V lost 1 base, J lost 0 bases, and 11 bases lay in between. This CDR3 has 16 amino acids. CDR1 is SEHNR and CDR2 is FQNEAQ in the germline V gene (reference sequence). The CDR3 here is CASSLGRAASTDTQYF. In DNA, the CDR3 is TGTGCCAGCAGCTTAGGCAGGGCCGCTAGCACAGATACGCAGTATTTT.

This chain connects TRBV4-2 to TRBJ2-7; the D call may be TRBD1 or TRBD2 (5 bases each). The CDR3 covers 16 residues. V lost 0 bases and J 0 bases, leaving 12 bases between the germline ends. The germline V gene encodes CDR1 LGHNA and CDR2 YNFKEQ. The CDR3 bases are TGTGCCAGCAGCCAAGATCTCGGTGGGGGCTCCTACGAGCAGTACTTC. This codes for CASSQDLGGGSYEQYF.

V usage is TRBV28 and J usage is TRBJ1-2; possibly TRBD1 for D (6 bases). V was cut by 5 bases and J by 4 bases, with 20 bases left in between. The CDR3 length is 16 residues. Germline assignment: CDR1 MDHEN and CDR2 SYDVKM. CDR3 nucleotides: TGTGCCAGCAGTCCCCACCAAGGTTCAGGGGTCTATGGCTACACCTTC. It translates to CASSPHQGSGVYGYTF.

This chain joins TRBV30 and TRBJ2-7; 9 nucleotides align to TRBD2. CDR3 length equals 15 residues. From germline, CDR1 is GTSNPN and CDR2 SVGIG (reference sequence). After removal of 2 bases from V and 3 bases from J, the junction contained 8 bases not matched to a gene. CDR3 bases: TGTGCCTGGAGTTGGAGCGGGAGGAATCTCTACGAGCAGTACTTC. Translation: CAWSWSGRNLYEQYF. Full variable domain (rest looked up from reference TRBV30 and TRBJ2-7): SQTIHQWPATLVQPVGSPLSLECTVEGTSNPNLYWYRQAAGRGLQLLFYSVGIGQISSEVPQNLSASRPQDRQFILSSKKLLLSDSGFYLCAWSWSGRNLYEQYFGPGTRLTVT.

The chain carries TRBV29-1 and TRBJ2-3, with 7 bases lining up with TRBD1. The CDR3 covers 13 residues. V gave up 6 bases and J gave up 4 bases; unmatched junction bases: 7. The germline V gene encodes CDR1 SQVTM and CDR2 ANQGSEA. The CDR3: CSVRPDRADTQYF. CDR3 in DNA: TGCAGCGTCCGTCCTGACAGGGCAGATACGCAGTATTTT.

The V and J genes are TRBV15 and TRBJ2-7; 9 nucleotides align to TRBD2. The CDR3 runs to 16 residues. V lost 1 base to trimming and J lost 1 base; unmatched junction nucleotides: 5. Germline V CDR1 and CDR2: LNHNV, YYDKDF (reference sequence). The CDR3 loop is CATSRGSGSGSYEQYF. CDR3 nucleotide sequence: TGTGCCACCAGCAGAGGTAGCGGGAGTGGTTCCTACGAGCAGTACTTC.

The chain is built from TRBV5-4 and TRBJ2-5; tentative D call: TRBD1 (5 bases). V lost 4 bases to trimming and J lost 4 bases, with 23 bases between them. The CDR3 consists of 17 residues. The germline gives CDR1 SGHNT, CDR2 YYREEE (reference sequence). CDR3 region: CASSLTSGFLSSETQYF. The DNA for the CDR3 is TGTGCCAGCAGCCTCACATCAGGGTTCTTGTCCTCAGAGACCCAGTACTTC.

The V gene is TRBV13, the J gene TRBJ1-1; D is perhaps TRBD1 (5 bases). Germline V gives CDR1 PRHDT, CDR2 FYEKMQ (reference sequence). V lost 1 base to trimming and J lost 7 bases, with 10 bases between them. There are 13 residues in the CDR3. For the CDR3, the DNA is TGTGCCAGCAGCTTAGTCCTCGGGGGTGAAGCTTTCTTT. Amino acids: CASSLVLGGEAFF.

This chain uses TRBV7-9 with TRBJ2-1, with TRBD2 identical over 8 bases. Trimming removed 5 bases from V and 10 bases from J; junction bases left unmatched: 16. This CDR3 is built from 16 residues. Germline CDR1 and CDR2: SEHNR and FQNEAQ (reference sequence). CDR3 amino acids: CASSPLAGMPLGEQFF. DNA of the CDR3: TGTGCCAGCAGCCCATTAGCGGGAATGCCACTTGGAGAGCAGTTCTTC.

CDR3 sequence reads: CASSYGGVGNTEAFF. The DNA of the CDR3 is TGTGCCAGCAGTTACGGGGGCGTGGGGAACACTGAAGCTTTCTTT. This sequence joins TRBV6-5 and TRBJ1-1; tentative D call: TRBD1 (6 bases). V was clipped by 2 bases and J by 1 base, with 11 bases between them. The CDR3 totals 15 residues. Germline loops: CDR1 MNHEY, CDR2 SVGAGI.

CDR3 sequence (DNA): TGTGCCAGCAGCGTAGAGCCTAGCGCCTCCTACGAGCAGTACTTC. Residues: CASSVEPSASYEQYF. J is TRBJ2-7 and V is TRBV9; a possible D gene is TRBD2 (6 bases). V lost 0 bases and J 0 bases, leaving 10 bases between the germline ends. Germline CDR1 and CDR2: SGDLS and YYNGEE. CDR3 length: 15 residues.

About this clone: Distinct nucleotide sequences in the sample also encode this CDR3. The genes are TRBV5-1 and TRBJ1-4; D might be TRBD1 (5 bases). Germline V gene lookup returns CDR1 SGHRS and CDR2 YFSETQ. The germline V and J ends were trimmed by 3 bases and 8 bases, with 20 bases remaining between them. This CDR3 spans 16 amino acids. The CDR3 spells CASSWTRAGGNEKLFF. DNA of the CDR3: TGCGCCAGCAGCTGGACTAGGGCCGGGGGAAACGAAAAACTGTTTTTT.

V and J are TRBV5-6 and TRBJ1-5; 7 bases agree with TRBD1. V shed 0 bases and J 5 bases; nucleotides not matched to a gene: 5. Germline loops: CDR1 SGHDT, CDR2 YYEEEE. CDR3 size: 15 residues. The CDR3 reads CASSLGRGVYQPQHF. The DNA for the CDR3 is TGTGCCAGCAGCTTGGGCAGGGGGGTTTATCAGCCCCAGCATTTT.

This chain's CDR3 is CASTSSGRSGNEQFF. CDR3 sequence (DNA): TGTGCCAGCACGTCTAGCGGGAGATCAGGCAATGAGCAGTTCTTC. The genes are TRBV6-5 and TRBJ2-1, with 10 bases that match TRBD2. Trimming at V came to 7 bases and at J to 6 bases, leaving 9 bases not matched to a gene. This CDR3 has 15 residues. Germline-derived CDR1 and CDR2 are MNHEY and SVGAGI.

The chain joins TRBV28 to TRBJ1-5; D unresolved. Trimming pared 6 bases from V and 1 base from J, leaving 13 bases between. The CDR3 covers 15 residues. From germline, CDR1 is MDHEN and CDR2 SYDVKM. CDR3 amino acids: CASRVPVGSNQPQHF. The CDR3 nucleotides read TGTGCCAGCAGGGTTCCAGTGGGCAGCAATCAGCCCCAGCATTTT.